In this sample, the clone carrying this TCR beta chain turned up a few times. Its target is unknown. The data are from a study of T-cell memory formation after mild COVID-19. Whole-study results and caveats: Whether second-wave clones peaking at day 37 were SARS-CoV-2 specific went unconfirmed. Contracting CD4+ clones sat mainly in CM and EM; CD8+ in EMRA. Some clones that responded turned up in pre-infection memory, which suggests that cross-reactive memory joined in.

There are 14 residues in the CDR3. The J segment lost 4 bases and the V segment lost 3 bases, leaving 5 bases of the junction unmatched. Germline assignment: CDR1 SGHRS and CDR2 YFSETQ. 5'RACE primed at constant segments yielded TCR alpha and TCR beta cDNA libraries bearing sample barcodes and UMIs. TCRdb re-derived calls from the 5' RACE reads in MiXCR, one entry per CDR3 protein. The table lists approximately 560,000 distinct CDR3 sequences, roughly a sixth of them singletons. The chain combines TRBV5-1 with TRBJ1-1; 8 nucleotides align to TRBD1. The receptor was isolated from an adult woman who had mild COVID-19 (a few samples of this study predate the infection). Cell type and time point are not known. The specimen sequenced was PBMCs or a T cell subset sorted from them (not recorded which). CDR3: CASSWTGIGTEAFF. The CDR3 DNA reads TGCGCCAGCAGCTGGACAGGGATCGGCACTGAAGCTTTCTTT.